This T cell receptor beta chain was profiled in a study of OX40 agonist ivuxolimab in advanced cancers. Background on the study: Patients received intravenous ivuxolimab every 2 weeks at 0.01 to 10 mg/kg. Study-wide points: Clonal expansion was seen in CD4+ and CD8+ blood T cells by week 6 at 0.1 to 3.0 mg/kg.

This table comes from immunoSEQ multiplex PCR, and its TCRdb copy is limited to in-frame clones, with some not included. Here the sample spans approximately 99,000 clones, 75% to 95% being singletons. On cycle 4 day 1 and cycle 7 day 1, as well as at baseline, blood was sampled. On this clone itself: Its antigen remains unidentified.

Trimming removed 7 bases from V and 0 bases from J, with 13 bases in between. The CDR3 sequence is 15 residues long. CDR1 is LNHDA, CDR2 SQIVND, per germline (reference sequence). This sequence joins TRBV19 and TRBJ1-5; D ambiguous. The source material was CD4+ or CD8+ T cells sorted from blood, sampled in a trial of the OX40 agonist ivuxolimab. This TCR was recovered from an adult with an advanced solid tumor such as melanoma, head and neck, liver or kidney cancer. CDR3 in DNA: TGTGCCAGTAACCGGGCATACCATAGCAATCAGCCCCAGCATTTT. Translated: CASNRAYHSNQPQHF.